Each of the 14 T cell receptor beta chains below was sequenced from the same sample in a study of T cell responses to AZD1222 COVID-19 vaccine. The method was immunoSEQ multiplex PCR; TCRdb's version includes in-frame clones alone and lacks a portion of them. The data show roughly 160,000 clones, 88% seen once. This material consisted of peripheral blood, taken 28 days after the second AZD1222 dose. These receptors came from an adult who received the AZD1222 COVID-19 vaccine.

The V gene is TRBV6-5, the J gene TRBJ2-7; tentatively, D is TRBD1 (6 bases). CDR1 is MNHEY and CDR2 is SVGAGI in the germline V gene. This CDR3 comprises 15 residues. Trimming removed 6 bases at V and 3 bases at J, with 18 bases between. In DNA form, the CDR3 reads TGTGCCAGCAGACATAACAGGGCTCCTTTCTACGAGCAGTACTTC. This gives the protein CASRHNRAPFYEQYF.

The chain is built from TRBV5-6 and TRBJ1-1; a possible D gene is TRBD1 (6 bases). Per germline, CDR1 SGHDT and CDR2 YYEEEE. Trimming took 4 bases from V and 4 from J, leaving 14 bases between them. The CDR3 is 14 residues long. CDR3 amino acids: CASSRKGVRTEAFF. CDR3 nucleotide sequence: TGTGCCAGCAGCAGGAAGGGGGTACGCACTGAAGCTTTCTTT.

The genes are TRBV4-1 and TRBJ2-2; TRBD2 aligns across 8 bases. Germline assignment: CDR1 MGHRA and CDR2 YSYEKL. With 4 bases clipped from V and 4 bases from J, the junction kept 11 bases outside the gene matches. The CDR3 is 17 residues long. CDR3 sequence (DNA): TGCGCCAGCAGCCTAAAAGATAGAGCGGGGGCCACCGGGGAGCTGTTTTTT. This translates into CASSLKDRAGATGELFF.

This chain joins TRBV6-2 or TRBV6-3 and TRBJ1-1, with 9 positions matching TRBD1. Germline lookup yields CDR1 MNHEY and CDR2 SVGEGT. The CDR3 sequence is 13 residues long. Trimming took 2 bases from V and 11 from J; bases not matched to a gene: 6. CDR3 amino acids: CASSYGQGFLAFF. In DNA form, the CDR3 reads TGTGCCAGCAGTTACGGACAGGGGTTTTTGGCTTTCTTT.

This clone was seen a single time. This rearrangement joins TRBV19 to TRBJ1-2; TRBD1 agrees at 8 bases. J gave up 1 base and V 9 bases, and 10 bases lay outside the gene matches. The CDR3 runs to 15 residues. Per germline, CDR1 LNHDA and CDR2 SQIVND (reference sequence). CDR3 loop: CASRTGNFLNYGYTF. DNA for the CDR3: TGTGCCAGCCGGACAGGGAACTTCCTTAACTATGGCTACACCTTC.

The chain carries TRBV27 and TRBJ1-2, with D unclear. CDR3 length: 15 residues. V was clipped by 2 bases and J by 0 bases, with 10 bases between them. CDR1 is MNHEY, CDR2 SMNVEV, per germline (reference sequence). DNA of the CDR3: TGTGCCAGCAGTTTAGTACCGACCTCTAACTATGGCTACACCTTC. Protein product: CASSLVPTSNYGYTF.

This CDR3 reads CASSFGDQETQYF. CDR3 in DNA: TGCGCCAGCAGCTTCGGTGATCAAGAGACCCAGTACTTC. The V call is TRBV5-1, the J call TRBJ2-5, with unresolved D. Deletions cut 2 bases from V and 2 bases from J, with 7 bases between. Germline V gene data show CDR1 as SGHRS and CDR2 as YFSETQ. There are 13 residues in the CDR3.

The rearrangement joins TRBV7-2 to TRBJ1-2; TRBD1 matches 10 bases. Germline CDR1 is SGHTA and CDR2 is FQGNSA. V lost 3 bases, J lost 4 bases, and 14 bases stayed unmatched. There are 18 residues in the CDR3. The CDR3 region has the DNA TGTGCCAGCAGCTTGGGGCGGGGACAGGGGCCCGGAGGCTATGGCTACACCTTC. This sequence encodes CASSLGRGQGPGGYGYTF. Variable domain in full (rest from reference TRBV7-2 and TRBJ1-2): GAGVSQSPSNKVTEKGKDVELRCDPISGHTALYWYRQSLGQGLEFLIYFQGNSAPDKSGLPSDRFSAERTGGSVSTLTIQRTQQEDSAVYLCASSLGRGQGPGGYGYTFGSGTRLTVV.

This rearrangement joins TRBV7-8 to TRBJ2-2; TRBD1 might be the D (6 bases). CDR1 SGHVS and CDR2 FQNEAQ come from the germline V gene. The CDR3 sequence is 13 residues long. V lost 5 bases to trimming and J lost 5 bases, with 9 bases between them. CDR3 region: CASSGTWTGELFF. The CDR3 DNA sequence: TGTGCCAGCAGCGGGACATGGACCGGGGAGCTGTTTTTT.

The gene calls are TRBV30 and TRBJ2-2; D is possibly TRBD2 (6 bases). Germline V CDR1 and CDR2: GTSNPN, SVGIG (reference sequence). The V end was cut by 0 bases, the J end by 0 bases, with 17 bases between. The CDR3 sequence is 18 residues long. In nucleotides, the CDR3 is TGTGCCTGGAGTGTACTAGCCCCCAGCAGAACGAACACCGGGGAGCTGTTTTTT. Its protein product is CAWSVLAPSRTNTGELFF.

The chain couples TRBV6-6 to TRBJ2-1; 7 bases match TRBD2. From germline, CDR1 is MNHNY and CDR2 SVGAGI (reference sequence). This CDR3 has 16 residues. V was clipped by 5 bases and J by 5 bases; unmatched bases: 12. CDR3 residues: CASSRRLPAGHNEQFF. CDR3 DNA sequence: TGTGCCAGCAGTCGGCGACTTCCAGCGGGGCACAATGAGCAGTTCTTC.

The CDR3 DNA sequence: TGTGCCAGCAGTCCATACGACAGTTTCTTGAACACTGAAGCTTTCTTT. This gives the protein CASSPYDSFLNTEAFF. The chain carries TRBV2 and TRBJ1-1; possibly TRBD1 for D (5 bases). Germline values: CDR1 SNHLY, CDR2 FYNNEI. This CDR3 contains 16 residues. Between the trimmed V and J ends, which lost 5 bases and 0 bases, there was a span of 16 bases.

The chain uses TRBV21-1 and TRBJ1-4. TRBV21-1 counts as a pseudogene. CDR3 length: 17 amino acids. The CDR3 nucleotides are TGTGCCAGCAGCAGGGGTGTATACAAGGTGCATAATGAAAAACTGTTTTTT. Encoded protein: CASSRGVYKVHNEKLFF.

The CDR3 bases are TGTGCCAGCAGCGTAGCTGGAGGGGTCCTCATCTACGAGCAGTACTTC. It translates to CASSVAGGVLIYEQYF. V is TRBV9 and J is TRBJ2-7; a weak D match, TRBD2 (6 bases). Per the germline V gene, CDR1 is SGDLS and CDR2 is YYNGEE. V dropped 0 bases and J dropped 3 bases, with 16 bases sitting between them. This CDR3 comprises 16 residues. Full variable domain (outside the CDR3, taken from reference TRBV9 and TRBJ2-7): DSGVTQTPKHLITATGQRVTLRCSPRSGDLSVYWYQQSLDQGLQFLIQYYNGEERAKGNILERFSAQQFPDLHSELNLSSLELGDSALYFCASSVAGGVLIYEQYFGPGTRLTVT.